The text below deals with one TCR beta chain. These data come from a study of cytomegalovirus exposure and HLA in healthy donors. The study ran its PCR with 60 Vbeta and 13 Jbeta primers. Assay: immunoSEQ multiplex PCR; the TCRdb copy retains only in-frame clones and omits some. The top ten hold around 1.2% of the sample, which has about 110,000 clones, around three quarters seen once. The V gene's germline CDR1 is SGHVS and CDR2 FQNEAQ. Trimming removed 5 bases from V and 5 bases from J, with 18 bases in between. The CDR3 sequence is 15 residues long. The V call is TRBV7-8, the J call TRBJ1-1; maybe TRBD1 (6 bases). Sequencing used PBMCs. This clonotype was sampled from a woman aged 25-40 years in good health and CMV-seronegative. CDR3 nucleotides: TGTGCCAGCAGCACTAGCGGGGGCGGGGGAACTGAAGCTTTCTTT. This gives the protein CASSTSGGGGTEAFF.